This T cell receptor (beta chain) emerged from a study of blood T cell repertoires in COVID-19. Whole-study context: From T cells, B-cell-depleted T cells, or PBMCs came the material, which was cDNA or gDNA.

To note about this clone: The same CDR3 can be traced to other DNA sequences in this sample.

This CDR3 comprises 14 residues. Germline V gives CDR1 MGHRA, CDR2 YSYEKL. V was cut by 1 base and J by 1 base, with 8 bases left in between. How the authors handled the data: For nucleated cells, counts were estimated from reference gene primer amplification. Libraries were prepared by immunoSEQ multiplex PCR; TCRdb keeps only in-frame clonotypes and omits some of them. V and J calls and clone size follow that table, whereas D and trimming were derived from the DNA. Of about 270,000 clones listed, around nine tenths were seen once; the top ten hold 8.5% to 9%. V gene TRBV4-1 combines with J gene TRBJ2-7; a weak D match, TRBD2 (5 bases). Sequenced input: peripheral blood. This clonotype was sampled from a man aged 35 to 55 with active or convalescent COVID-19. CDR3 sequence (DNA): TGCGCCAGCAGCCAAGGTCCGGGATCCTACGAGCAGTACTTC. This codes for CASSQGPGSYEQYF.